The present T cell receptor beta chain was sequenced within a study of T cells after yellow fever vaccination (dated by TCRdb to between 2018 and 2021). Concerning the study at large: The SMART-Seq v4 Ultra Low Input RNA kit was used to prepare libraries from fractions with low cell numbers. Bulk PBMC replicates and cell subsets were isolated from blood drawn at multiple timepoints before and after both primary and secondary immunization. The cohort comprised two healthy male donors, one aged 18 to 30 and one aged 30 to 39 years. Bulk TCR alpha and beta repertoires were sequenced longitudinally to track T-cell clones before and after primary and booster YFV17D yellow fever vaccination. Paper-wide results and their limitations: Computational filtering was needed because FACS-sorted repertoires could contain abundant contaminating clonotypes from the bulk population. A small share of clonotypes was detected in both CD4 and CD8 compartments, with the overlap likely arising from convergent recombination. Most clones expanded after primary vaccination (around 96% of CD4 and 88% of CD8) were re-detected after the booster, suggesting that broad memory maintenance occurred. The secondary T-cell response was found to be weaker but faster than the primary response, with a peak reached on day 5 rather than on day 15. The study included only a couple of donors, which limits how far the findings can be generalized.

The treatment or condition label on this specimen signifies: live attenuated yellow fever vaccine strain. A standard Ficoll-Paque protocol was used to isolate PBMCs from peripheral blood. Dynabeads CD4 and CD8 positive selection kits were used to isolate CD4 and CD8 T-cell fractions. RNA was extracted with TriZol from bulk PBMCs, CD4 and CD8 fractions, and dextramer-positive and dextramer-negative fractions. At least ten counts were recorded for this clonotype. Its target antigen remains unknown. Nothing much larger sits one base from this clone, and base qualities are not available. CDR1 and CDR2 (SGHTA, FQGTGA) derive from the germline V gene. The CDR3 starts with the cysteine, ends with the phenylalanine, and has 15 residues. The kept DNA is CDR3 alone, 45 bases in frame from the first base. V sheds 5 bases and J sheds 3 bases, leaving 15 bases between their ends. TCR cDNA was synthesized by 5'RACE template switching, through which a universal primer site and unique molecular identifiers were introduced. cDNA synthesis was primed from both the TCR alpha and TCR beta constant segments. Library amplification involved two PCR steps, and the second step added sample barcodes and sequencing adapters. Sequencing of libraries was performed on Illumina HiSeq 2500 (2x100 bp) or NovaSeq (2x150 bp). For the original study's pipeline: MIGEC handled demultiplexing of reads and collapsing into UMI consensus sequences, while MiXCR performed V(D)J alignment. Vaccine-responding clonotypes were defined with edgeR using replicate PBMC samples, requiring FDR below 0.01 and a log2 fold change above 5 up to day 15. Each bulk clonotype received a CD4 or CD8 identity based on whether the sequenced CD4 or CD8 repertoire contained that clonotype at higher abundance. In TCRdb, the public reads were trimmed at Q25 with fastp and aligned with MiXCR, with productive beta chains retained. Rows are unified per CDR3 protein, each entry keeping the most common DNA and genes. The V and J calls come from TCRdb's annotation, not from the publication. For this sample the table gives about 240,000 distinct CDR3 sequences, of which about 7.1% were detected only once. Approximately 0.85% of the sample goes to the ten largest clones.

The sequence links TRBV7-3 to TRBJ2-3; the best D guess is TRBD1, with 6 bases matching. This clonotype was obtained from a man aged 25 to 40 who received the YFV17D yellow fever vaccine. The sequencing here drew on CD4+ T cells sorted from PBMCs, taken 15 days after the yellow fever booster vaccination. For the CDR3, the sequence is CASSLTGTITDTQYF. The nucleotides read TGTGCCAGCAGCCTTACCGGGACAATAACAGATACGCAGTATTTT.